There are a few counts of the clone carrying this T cell receptor (beta chain). The data derive from a study of early T cells in non-severe SARS-CoV-2 infection. Attachment of unique molecular identifiers was made to individual cDNA molecules. TCRdb used MiXCR to reprocess the 5' RACE reads, holding one entry per CDR3 protein. This table holds about 18,000 distinct CDR3 sequences, under 7.5% found once. The sequence came from an adult who was a healthcare worker with PCR-confirmed SARS-CoV-2 infection or an uninfected control (not recorded which). Sequenced sample: whole blood.

CDR3 sequence reads: CAWRVSGSGYEQYF. The CDR3 nucleotides read TGTGCCTGGAGGGTTAGCGGGAGCGGCTACGAGCAGTACTTC. The rearrangement uses TRBV30 and TRBJ2-7, with 9 nucleotides matching TRBD2. V lost 3 bases and J lost 3; bases outside the gene matches: 6. This CDR3 comprises 14 residues. Germline lookup yields CDR1 GTSNPN and CDR2 SVGIG (reference sequence).